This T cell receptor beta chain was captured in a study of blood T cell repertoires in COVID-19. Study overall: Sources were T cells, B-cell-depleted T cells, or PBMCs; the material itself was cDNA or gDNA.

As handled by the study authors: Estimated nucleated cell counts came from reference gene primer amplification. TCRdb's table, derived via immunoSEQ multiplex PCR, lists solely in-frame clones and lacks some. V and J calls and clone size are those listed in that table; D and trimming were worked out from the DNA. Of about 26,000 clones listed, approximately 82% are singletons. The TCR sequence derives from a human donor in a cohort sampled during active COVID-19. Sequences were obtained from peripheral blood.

In DNA, the CDR3 is TGTGCCAGCAGCGCCATCGGTAGCGGGCAAACAAGAGAGACCCAGTACTTC. It encodes CASSAIGSGQTRETQYF. The J gene is TRBJ2-5, the V gene TRBV9, with 7 bases aligning to TRBD2. The CDR3 is made up of 17 amino acids. Germline CDR1 is SGDLS and CDR2 is YYNGEE. Trimming at V came to 3 bases and at J to 4 bases, leaving 15 bases not matched to a gene.